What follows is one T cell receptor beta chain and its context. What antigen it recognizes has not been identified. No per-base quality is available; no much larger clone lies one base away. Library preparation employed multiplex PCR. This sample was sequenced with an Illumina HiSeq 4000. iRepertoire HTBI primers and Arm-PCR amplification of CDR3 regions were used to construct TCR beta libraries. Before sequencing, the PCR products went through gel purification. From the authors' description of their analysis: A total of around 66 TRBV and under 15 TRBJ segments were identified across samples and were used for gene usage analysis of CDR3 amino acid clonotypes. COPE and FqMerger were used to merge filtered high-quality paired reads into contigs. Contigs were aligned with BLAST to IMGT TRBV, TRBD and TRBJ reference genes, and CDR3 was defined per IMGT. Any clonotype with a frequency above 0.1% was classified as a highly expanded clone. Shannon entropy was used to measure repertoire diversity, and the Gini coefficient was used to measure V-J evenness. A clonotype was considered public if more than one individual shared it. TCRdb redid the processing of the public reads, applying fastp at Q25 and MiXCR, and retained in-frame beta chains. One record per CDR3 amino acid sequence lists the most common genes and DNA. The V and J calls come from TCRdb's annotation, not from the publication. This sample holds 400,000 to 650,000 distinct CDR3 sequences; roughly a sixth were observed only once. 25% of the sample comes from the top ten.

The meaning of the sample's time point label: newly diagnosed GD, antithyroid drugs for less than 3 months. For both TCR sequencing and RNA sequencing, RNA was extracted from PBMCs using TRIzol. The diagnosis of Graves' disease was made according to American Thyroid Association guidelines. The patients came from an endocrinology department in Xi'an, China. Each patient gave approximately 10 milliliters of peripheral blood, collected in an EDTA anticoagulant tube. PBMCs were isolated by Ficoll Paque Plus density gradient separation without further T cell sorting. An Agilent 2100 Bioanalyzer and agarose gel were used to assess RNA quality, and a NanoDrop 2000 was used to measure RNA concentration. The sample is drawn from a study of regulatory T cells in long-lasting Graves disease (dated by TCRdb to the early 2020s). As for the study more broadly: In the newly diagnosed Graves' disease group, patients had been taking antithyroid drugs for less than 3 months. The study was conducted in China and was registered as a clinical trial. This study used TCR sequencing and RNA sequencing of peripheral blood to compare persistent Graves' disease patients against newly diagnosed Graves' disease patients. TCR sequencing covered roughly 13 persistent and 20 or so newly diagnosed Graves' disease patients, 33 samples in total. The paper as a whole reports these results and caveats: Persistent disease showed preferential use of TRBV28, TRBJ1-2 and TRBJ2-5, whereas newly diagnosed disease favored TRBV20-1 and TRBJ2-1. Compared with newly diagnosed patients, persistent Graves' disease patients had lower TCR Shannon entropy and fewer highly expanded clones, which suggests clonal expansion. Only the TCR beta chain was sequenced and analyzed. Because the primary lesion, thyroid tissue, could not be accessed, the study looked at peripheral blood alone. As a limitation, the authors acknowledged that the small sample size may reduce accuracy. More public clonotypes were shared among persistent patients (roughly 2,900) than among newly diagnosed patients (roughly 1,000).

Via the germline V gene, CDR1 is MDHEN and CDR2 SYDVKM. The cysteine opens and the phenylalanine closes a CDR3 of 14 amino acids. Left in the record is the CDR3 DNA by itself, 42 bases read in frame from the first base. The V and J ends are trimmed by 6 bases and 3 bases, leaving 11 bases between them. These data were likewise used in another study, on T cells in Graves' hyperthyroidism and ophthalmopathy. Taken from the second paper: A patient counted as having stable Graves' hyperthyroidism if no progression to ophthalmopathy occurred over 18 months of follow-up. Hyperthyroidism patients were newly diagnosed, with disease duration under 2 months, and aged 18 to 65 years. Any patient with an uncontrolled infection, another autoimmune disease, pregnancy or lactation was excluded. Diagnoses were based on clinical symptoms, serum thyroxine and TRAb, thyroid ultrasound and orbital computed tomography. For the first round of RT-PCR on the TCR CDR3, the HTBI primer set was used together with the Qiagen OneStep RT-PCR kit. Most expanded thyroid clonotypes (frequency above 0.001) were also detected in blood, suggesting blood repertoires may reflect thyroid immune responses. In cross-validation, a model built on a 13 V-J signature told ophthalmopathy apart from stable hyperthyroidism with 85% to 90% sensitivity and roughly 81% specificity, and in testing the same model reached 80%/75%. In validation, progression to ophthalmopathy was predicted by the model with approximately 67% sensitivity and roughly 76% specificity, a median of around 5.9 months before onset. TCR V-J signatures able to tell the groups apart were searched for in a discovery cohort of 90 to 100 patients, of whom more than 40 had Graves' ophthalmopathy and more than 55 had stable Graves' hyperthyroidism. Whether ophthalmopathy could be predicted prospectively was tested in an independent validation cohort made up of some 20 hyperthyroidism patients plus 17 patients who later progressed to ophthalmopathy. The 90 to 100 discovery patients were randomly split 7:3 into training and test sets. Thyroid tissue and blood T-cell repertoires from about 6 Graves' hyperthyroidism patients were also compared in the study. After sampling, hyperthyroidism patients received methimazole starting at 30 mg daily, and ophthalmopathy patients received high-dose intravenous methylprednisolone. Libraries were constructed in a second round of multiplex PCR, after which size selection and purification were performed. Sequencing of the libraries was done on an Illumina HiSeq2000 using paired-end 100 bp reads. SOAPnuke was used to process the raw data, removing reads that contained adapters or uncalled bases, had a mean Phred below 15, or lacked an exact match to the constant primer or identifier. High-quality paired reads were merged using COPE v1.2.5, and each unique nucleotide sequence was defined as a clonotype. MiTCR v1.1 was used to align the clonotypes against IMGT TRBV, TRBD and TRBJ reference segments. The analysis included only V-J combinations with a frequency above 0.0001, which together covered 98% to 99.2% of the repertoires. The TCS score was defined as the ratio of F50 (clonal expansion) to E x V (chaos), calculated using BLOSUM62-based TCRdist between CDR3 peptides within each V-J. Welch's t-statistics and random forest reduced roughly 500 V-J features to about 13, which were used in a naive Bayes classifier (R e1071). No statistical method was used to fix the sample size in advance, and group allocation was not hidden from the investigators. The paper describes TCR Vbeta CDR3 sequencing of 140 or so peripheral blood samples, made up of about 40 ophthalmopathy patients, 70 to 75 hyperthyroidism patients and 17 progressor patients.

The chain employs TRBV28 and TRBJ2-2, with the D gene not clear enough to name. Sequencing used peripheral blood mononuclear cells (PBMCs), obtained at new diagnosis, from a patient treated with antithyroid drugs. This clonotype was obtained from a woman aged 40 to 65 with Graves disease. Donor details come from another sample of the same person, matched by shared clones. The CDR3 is CASRFNLDTGELFF. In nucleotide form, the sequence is TGTGCCAGCAGGTTTAACCTAGACACCGGGGAGCTGTTTTTT.